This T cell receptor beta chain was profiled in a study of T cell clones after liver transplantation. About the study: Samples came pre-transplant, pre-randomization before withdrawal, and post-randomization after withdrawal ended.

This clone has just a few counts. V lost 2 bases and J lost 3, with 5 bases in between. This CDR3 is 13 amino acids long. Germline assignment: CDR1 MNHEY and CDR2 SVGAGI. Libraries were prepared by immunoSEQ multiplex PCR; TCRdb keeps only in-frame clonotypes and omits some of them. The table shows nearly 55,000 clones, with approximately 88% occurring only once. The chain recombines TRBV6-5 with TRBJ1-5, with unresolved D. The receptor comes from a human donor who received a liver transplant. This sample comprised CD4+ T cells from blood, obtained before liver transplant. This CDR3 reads CASSYELNQPQHF. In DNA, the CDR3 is TGTGCCAGCAGTTACGAGCTCAATCAGCCCCAGCATTTT.